The next 8 T cell receptor beta chains were all read from a single sample in a study of blood T cell repertoires in COVID-19. Sequenced by immunoSEQ multiplex PCR; TCRdb stores in-frame clones only, minus some. The table has fewer than 110,000 clones, approximately 92% seen once. The specimen sequenced was peripheral blood. The source is a man aged 45-65 years with active COVID-19.

V is TRBV4-1 and J is TRBJ2-7; 9 bases are a match to TRBD1. Germline trimming cut 1 base from V and 5 bases from J; bases unmatched to any gene: 6. Germline CDR1 and CDR2: MGHRA and YSYEKL. The CDR3 sequence is 15 residues long. This CDR3 is CASSQANRGRDEQYF. The CDR3 nucleotides are TGCGCCAGCAGCCAAGCCAACAGGGGGCGAGACGAGCAGTACTTC.

This chain links TRBV7-9 with TRBJ1-1, with D perhaps matching TRBD1 (5 bases). The germline V gene has CDR1 SEHNR and CDR2 FQNEAQ (reference sequence). V lost 5 bases and J lost 5, with 18 bases in between. The CDR3 contains 15 residues. CDR3 in amino acids: CASSRGDKRGTEAFF. CDR3 DNA sequence: TGTGCCAGCAGCCGAGGTGACAAGCGGGGGACTGAAGCTTTCTTT.

This rearrangement joins TRBV27 to TRBJ2-2, with TRBD1 as a possible D gene (6 bases). Germline CDR1 MNHEY, CDR2 SMNVEV (reference sequence). V was shortened by 6 bases and J by 2 bases, with 13 bases between the two germline ends. The CDR3 consists of 15 residues. CDR3 nucleotides: TGTGCCAGCAGGGGTGGGGACACTAACACCGGGGAGCTGTTTTTT. Its protein product is CASRGGDTNTGELFF.

This rearrangement joins TRBV28 to TRBJ2-1; 7 bases align to TRBD1. V shed 3 bases and J 6 bases; nucleotides not matched to a gene: 5. This CDR3 comprises 14 residues. Germline V gene lookup returns CDR1 MDHEN and CDR2 SYDVKM. The CDR3 region has the DNA TGTGCCAGCAGTTTTCAGACAGGGAGCAATGAGCAGTTCTTC. It translates to CASSFQTGSNEQFF.

The chain is built from TRBV6-2 or TRBV6-3 and TRBJ1-2; a weak D match, TRBD1 (6 bases). V was trimmed by 0 bases and J by 8 bases, leaving 10 bases between them. Germline CDR1 and CDR2: MNHEY and SVGEGT. The CDR3 loop spans 13 amino acids. This CDR3 is CASSYSQGSGYTF. In DNA form, the CDR3 reads TGTGCCAGCAGTTACTCACAGGGATCGGGCTACACCTTC.

The gene calls are TRBV6-5 and TRBJ1-1; D perhaps matches TRBD1 (5 bases). This CDR3 contains 13 residues. The V and J ends lost 7 bases and 1 base respectively, with 10 bases between them. The germline gives CDR1 MNHEY, CDR2 SVGAGI. CDR3 DNA: TGTGCCAGCAATTTCAGGGAGAACACTGAAGCTTTCTTT. Translating gives CASNFRENTEAFF.

The chain recombines TRBV6-5 with TRBJ2-3; weak D call: TRBD1 (5 bases). V was shortened by 6 bases and J by 3 bases, with 10 bases between the two germline ends. Germline V gives CDR1 MNHEY, CDR2 SVGAGI. The CDR3 runs to 13 residues. The chain's CDR3 is CASRSAGTDTQYF. CDR3 DNA: TGTGCCAGCAGAAGCGCAGGGACAGATACGCAGTATTTT.

The chain couples TRBV3-1 (or the pseudogene TRBV3-2) to TRBJ2-3; 9 bases agree with TRBD2. The CDR3 has 19 residues. V was pared by 0 bases and J by 5 bases, with 15 bases of the junction left unmatched. The germline CDR1 and CDR2 sequences are LGHDT and YNNKEL (reference sequence). The CDR3, as DNA: TGTGCCAGCAGCCAAGATCGGGGGACTAGCACTTCAAGGGGAGATACGCAGTATTTT. This gives the protein CASSQDRGTSTSRGDTQYF.